This TCR beta chain was found in a study of blood T cell repertoires in COVID-19. For the study at large: The samples span acute and convalescent COVID-19 from the United States, Italy and Spain. T cells, B-cell-depleted T cells, or PBMCs provided the cDNA or gDNA that served as material.

Trimming removed 1 base at V and 0 bases at J, with 15 bases between. CDR3 length: 17 residues. Germline V lookup: CDR1 SGHVS, CDR2 FQNEAQ. Source study methods: Amplification with reference gene primers provided the estimates of nucleated cell counts. Measured with immunoSEQ multiplex PCR; TCRdb has only the in-frame clones, and not every one. V and J calls and clone size are as listed in that table; D and trimming were resolved from the DNA. The sample carries just over 650,000 clones, 80% to 90% recorded once. The chain couples TRBV7-8 to TRBJ1-2; D is perhaps TRBD1 (5 bases). This clonotype was obtained from a woman aged 18-29 years with acute or convalescent COVID-19. Material: peripheral blood. As DNA, the CDR3 is TGTGCCAGCAGCTTAGGACAGTACGGTTCTCCTAACTATGGCTACACCTTC. It translates to CASSLGQYGSPNYGYTF.